This entry lists 13 T cell receptor beta chains sequenced from one sample in a study of response to subunit inactivated influenza vaccine listed by TCRdb under 2018. The protocol used for the library was RT-PCR. The sequencer was an Illumina HiSeq 2500. TCRdb redid the processing of the public reads, applying fastp at Q25 and MiXCR, and retained in-frame beta chains. Rows merge per CDR3 protein into single entries with the most common DNA and genes. The sample table shows 450,000 to 500,000 distinct CDR3 sequences, and about a tenth are seen once. Around 12% of the sample goes to the ten largest clones. The time point label here, explained by the study, means: 45 days after influenza vaccine administration. Sequenced material: PBMCs from blood, taken roughly 47 days after vaccination. These receptor sequences come from a man aged 45-65 years who received an inactivated influenza vaccine. Donor details come from another sample of the same person, matched by shared clones.

This clonotype was detected a few times. The rearrangement links TRBV6-1 to TRBJ2-2, with D uncertain. Germline CDR1 is MNHNS and CDR2 is SASEGT. The CDR3 is made up of 13 amino acids. V gave up 7 bases and J gave up 7 bases, with 13 bases separating them. CDR3: CASTPGKGGELFF. CDR3 in DNA: TGTGCCAGCACTCCTGGGAAGGGCGGGGAGCTGTTTTTT.

The V and J genes are TRBV3-1 and TRBJ1-2; 9 positions agree with TRBD1. The V gene end was trimmed by 3 bases and the J gene end by 2 bases; junction bases not matched to a gene: 4. Germline CDR1 reads LGHDT; CDR2 reads YNNKEL (reference sequence). This CDR3 spans 15 amino acids. The CDR3 spells CASSHRTGANYGYTF. The CDR3 nucleotides are TGTGCCAGCAGCCATCGGACAGGGGCGAACTATGGCTACACCTTC.

In its sample, this clonotype was seen a few times. The chain employs TRBV15 and TRBJ2-1; 7 nucleotides match TRBD2. Germline CDR1 reads LNHNV; CDR2 reads YYDKDF (reference sequence). J was trimmed by 9 bases and V by 1 base; bases with no gene match: 6. This CDR3 has 14 amino acids. The CDR3 loop is CATSRVAGVGEQFF. DNA for the CDR3: TGTGCCACCAGCAGAGTGGCGGGAGTAGGTGAGCAGTTCTTC.

This clonotype has just a few counts. The chain has TRBV24-1 and TRBJ2-5; D gene ambiguous. CDR3 length: 14 amino acids. In germline, CDR1 is KGHDR, CDR2 SFDVKD. Trimming removed 3 bases from V and 0 bases from J, with 7 bases in between. CDR3 sequence: CATSDGIYQETQYF. The CDR3 bases are TGTGCCACCAGTGATGGAATCTACCAAGAGACCCAGTACTTC.

This clonotype has more than one count but fewer than ten. The rearrangement links TRBV28 to TRBJ2-5, with 13 nucleotides matching TRBD2. Unmatched junction bases numbered 11, after V lost 2 bases and J lost 2 bases. The CDR3 consists of 19 residues. The germline CDR1 and CDR2 sequences are MDHEN and SYDVKM. This CDR3 reads CASSLELTSGGPKQETQYF. CDR3 DNA: TGTGCCAGCAGTTTAGAGTTGACTAGCGGGGGGCCGAAGCAAGAGACCCAGTACTTC.

This clonotype was seen more than once but under ten times. The rearrangement joins TRBV29-1 to TRBJ2-7; 10 bases are a match to TRBD1. CDR3 length: 15 amino acids. Germline V gene sequence: CDR1 SQVTM, CDR2 ANQGSEA. Trimming at V came to 0 bases and at J to 2 bases, leaving 4 bases not matched to a gene. The CDR3: CSVEDQGTGAYEQYF. CDR3 DNA: TGCAGCGTTGAAGACCAGGGGACAGGGGCCTACGAGCAGTACTTC.

This clonotype was detected many times. As DNA, the CDR3 is TGCAGTGCTAGAGATCCTAGCGGGAGTTCCTACGAGCAGTACTTC. It yields the protein CSARDPSGSSYEQYF. This chain connects TRBV20-1 to TRBJ2-7, with 10 bases fitting TRBD2. After removal of 0 bases from V and 1 base from J, the junction contained 3 bases not matched to a gene. Germline V gene data show CDR1 as DFQATT and CDR2 as SNEGSKA (reference sequence). This CDR3 has 15 residues.

V gene TRBV7-9 combines with J gene TRBJ1-5; 12 bases are shared with TRBD1. V dropped 3 bases and J dropped 10; count of bases not matched to a gene: 4. CDR3 length equals 14 residues. CDR1 and CDR2 from the germline V gene are SEHNR and FQNEAQ (reference sequence). This CDR3 is CASSLAGQGAPQHF. DNA for the CDR3: TGTGCCAGCAGCTTGGCGGGACAGGGGGCCCCCCAGCATTTT.

V and J are TRBV7-2 and TRBJ1-5, with D unclear. The CDR3 consists of 15 residues. CDR1 is SGHTA and CDR2 is FQGNSA in the germline V gene. V was pared by 4 bases and J by 0 bases, with 10 bases between. The CDR3 DNA follows: TGTGCCAGCAGCTCCGGACCATATAGCAATCAGCCCCAGCATTTT. Amino acid sequence: CASSSGPYSNQPQHF.

Ten or more counts support this clonotype. The chain has TRBV29-1 and TRBJ2-2, with D possibly matching TRBD2 (5 bases). Trimming took 4 bases from V and 7 from J, leaving 7 bases between them. Germline CDR1 reads SQVTM; CDR2 reads ANQGSEA. The CDR3 length is 11 residues. CDR3 nucleotide sequence: TGCAGCGTTGTCGGGGTCGGGGAGCTGTTTTTT. It yields the protein CSVVGVGELFF.

This clonotype came up a few times. The rearrangement uses TRBV20-1 and TRBJ2-3, with D perhaps TRBD1 or TRBD2 (5 bases each). Trimming stripped 3 bases from V and 2 bases from J, with 12 bases between. The CDR3 is 14 residues long. Per germline, CDR1 DFQATT and CDR2 SNEGSKA (reference sequence). The CDR3 DNA follows: TGCAGTGCTAGCCGGGGACCACTCACAGATACGCAGTATTTT. Its translation: CSASRGPLTDTQYF.

In its sample, this clonotype was seen a few times. The chain carries TRBV29-1 and TRBJ2-3, with D perhaps being TRBD1 or TRBD2 (5 bases each). V was shortened by 1 base and J by 0 bases, with 17 bases between the two germline ends. Germline values: CDR1 SQVTM, CDR2 ANQGSEA. This CDR3 has 17 amino acids. CDR3 DNA sequence: TGCAGCGTTGAAGTGGTCGAGAGGGACCAAAGCACAGATACGCAGTATTTT. Translating it yields CSVEVVERDQSTDTQYF.

This clonotype was counted ten times or more. The chain uses TRBV5-1 and TRBJ1-3, with D unresolved. The CDR3 is 15 residues long. V was clipped by 1 base and J by 4 bases, with 12 bases between them. Germline V lookup: CDR1 SGHRS, CDR2 YFSETQ. The chain's CDR3 is CASSLSANLGNTIYF. The CDR3 DNA reads TGCGCCAGCAGCTTGTCGGCCAATCTCGGAAACACCATATATTTT.